What follows are 14 T cell receptor beta chains derived from one specimen sequenced in a study of blood T cell repertoires in COVID-19. Produced via immunoSEQ multiplex PCR; TCRdb's table is partial and in-frame only. This sample has under 300,000 clones, with approximately 90% found just once. The sequenced sample was peripheral blood. The receptors derive from a man under 40 who had recovered from COVID-19.

This chain links TRBV6-2 or TRBV6-3 with TRBJ2-1; 7 bases fit TRBD2. Germline CDR1 MNHEY, CDR2 SVGEGT. Trimming at V came to 5 bases and at J to 1 base, leaving 8 bases not matched to a gene. The CDR3 length is 16 residues. Written as DNA, the CDR3 is TGTGCCAGCAGTCTGCCCAGGGAGGGTTCCTACAATGAGCAGTTCTTC. The encoded protein is CASSLPREGSYNEQFF.

In this sample, this clone turned up once. The chain combines TRBV30 with TRBJ2-3; 8 nucleotides agree with TRBD1. Germline CDR1 reads GTSNPN; CDR2 reads SVGIG (reference sequence). Losses at the gene ends were 7 bases for V and 0 bases for J; bases not matched to a gene: 9. This CDR3 is 15 amino acids long. CDR3 region: CAYDFRGPSTDTQYF. CDR3 nucleotide sequence: TGTGCCTACGATTTCAGGGGGCCGAGCACAGATACGCAGTATTTT.

The genes are TRBV7-2 and TRBJ2-7, with D tentatively TRBD1 (6 bases). The CDR3 has 13 amino acids. Germline CDR1 and CDR2: SGHTA and FQGNSA. Trimming cost V 2 bases and J 9 bases, with 14 bases left between them. The chain's CDR3 is CASSLFSETGQYF. The DNA for the CDR3 is TGTGCCAGCAGCTTATTTTCGGAGACAGGGCAGTACTTC.

V gene TRBV18 combines with J gene TRBJ1-2; 10 bases agree with TRBD1. Germline CDR1 reads KGHSH; CDR2 reads LQKENI. The J segment lost 6 bases and the V segment lost 3 bases, leaving 4 bases of the junction unmatched. The CDR3 spans 14 residues. The CDR3 DNA is TGTGCCAGCTCACCGAGACAGGGGGCGGATGGCTACACCTTC. This codes for CASSPRQGADGYTF.

The rearrangement links TRBV6-1 to TRBJ1-5; D is unresolved. V was clipped by 8 bases and J by 9 bases, with 5 bases between them. In germline, CDR1 is MNHNS, CDR2 SASEGT. This CDR3 comprises 9 residues. The chain's CDR3 is CASGPPQHF. The DNA for the CDR3 is TGTGCCAGCGGCCCGCCCCAGCATTTT.

This clone was detected once. V and J are TRBV30 and TRBJ2-3; D is unclear. Trimming pared 2 bases from V and 4 bases from J, leaving 10 bases between. The CDR3 is made up of 13 amino acids. Looked up from germline, CDR1 is GTSNPN and CDR2 is SVGIG (reference sequence). The CDR3 DNA follows: TGTGCCTGGAGTCGGGTTAGTGCAGATACGCAGTATTTT. Translated, it gives CAWSRVSADTQYF.

This chain links TRBV5-1 with TRBJ2-1; TRBD1 is a possible D gene (6 bases). This CDR3 is 16 amino acids long. Germline values: CDR1 SGHRS, CDR2 YFSETQ. V was cut by 0 bases and J by 4 bases, with 14 bases left in between. CDR3 nucleotide sequence: TGCGCCAGCAGCTTGGGGTGGGGCAGGGGATACAATGAGCAGTTCTTC. Its translation is CASSLGWGRGYNEQFF.

V is TRBV11-3 and J is TRBJ2-7, with TRBD2 identical over 14 bases. CDR1 SGHNT and CDR2 YENEEA come from the germline V gene. J gave up 6 bases and V 5 bases, and 3 bases lay outside the gene matches. This CDR3 is 14 amino acids long. The CDR3 bases are TGTGCCAGCAGCCTCGGACTAGCGGGGGGCGAGCAGTACTTC. Amino acids: CASSLGLAGGEQYF.

The CDR3 loop is CATSRDQGITYEQYF. The CDR3 coding sequence is TGTGCCACCAGCAGAGATCAGGGGATCACCTACGAGCAGTACTTC. The chain recombines TRBV15 with TRBJ2-7; tentatively, D is TRBD1 (6 bases). Deletions cut 0 bases from V and 2 bases from J, with 11 bases between. The CDR3 covers 15 residues. The germline V gene encodes CDR1 LNHNV and CDR2 YYDKDF (reference sequence). Complete variable domain (other parts from reference TRBV15 and TRBJ2-7): DAMVIQNPRYQVTQFGKPVTLSCSQTLNHNVMYWYQQKSSQAPKLLFHYYDKDFNNEADTPDNFQSRRPNTSFCFLDIRSPGLGDTAMYLCATSRDQGITYEQYFGPGTRLTVT.

Concerning this clone: The sample has other DNA sequences that encode this CDR3 too. The chain links TRBV6-6 to TRBJ1-5; D is possibly TRBD1 (5 bases). CDR1 and CDR2 from the germline V gene are MNHNY and SVGAGI (reference sequence). There are 13 residues in the CDR3. V was pared by 2 bases and J by 4 bases, with 6 bases between. As DNA, the CDR3 is TGTGCCAGCAGTTACAGGGGAAATCAGCCCCAGCATTTT. Translating gives CASSYRGNQPQHF.

This clone was found once. The chain recombines TRBV12-5 with TRBJ1-6, with D tentatively TRBD1 (5 bases). The CDR3 runs 14 residues. From germline, CDR1 is LGHNT and CDR2 FRNRAP. V lost 1 base, J lost 7 bases, and 8 bases lay in between. The CDR3 loop reads CASGLETENSPLHF. In nucleotides, the CDR3 is TGTGCTAGTGGTTTGGAGACAGAGAATTCACCCCTCCACTTT.

V is TRBV4-2 and J is TRBJ2-7, with D uncertain. The CDR3 is 13 amino acids. Germline CDR1 LGHNA, CDR2 YNFKEQ. The V end lost 4 bases, the J end lost 4 bases, and 11 bases lay between the germline ends. CDR3 in amino acids: CASSRIQFYEQYF. The CDR3 DNA sequence: TGTGCCAGCAGCCGAATACAGTTTTACGAGCAGTACTTC.

The rearrangement joins TRBV5-1 to TRBJ2-3, with 7 bases fitting TRBD2. Germline V gene sequence: CDR1 SGHRS, CDR2 YFSETQ. The length of the CDR3 is 15 residues. The trim removed 6 bases at V and 0 bases at J, leaving 7 bases unmatched. In DNA form, the CDR3 reads TGCGCCAGCATCAAAGCGGGGCTGAGCACAGATACGCAGTATTTT. Its protein product is CASIKAGLSTDTQYF. Supplemented by reference TRBV5-1 and TRBJ2-3, the full variable domain reads KAGVTQTPRYLIKTRGQQVTLSCSPISGHRSVSWYQQTPGQGLQFLFEYFSETQRNKGNFPGRFSGRQFSNSRSEMNVSTLELGDSALYLCASIKAGLSTDTQYFGPGTRLTVL.

The chain carries TRBV5-1 and TRBJ2-2; TRBD1 aligns across 7 bases. Trimming took 2 bases from V and 6 from J; bases not matched to a gene: 4. The CDR3 extends over 14 amino acids. Germline V gene lookup returns CDR1 SGHRS and CDR2 YFSETQ. Here the CDR3 reads CASSLGQVAGELFF. The CDR3 DNA reads as TGCGCCAGCAGCTTAGGACAGGTTGCCGGGGAGCTGTTTTTT.